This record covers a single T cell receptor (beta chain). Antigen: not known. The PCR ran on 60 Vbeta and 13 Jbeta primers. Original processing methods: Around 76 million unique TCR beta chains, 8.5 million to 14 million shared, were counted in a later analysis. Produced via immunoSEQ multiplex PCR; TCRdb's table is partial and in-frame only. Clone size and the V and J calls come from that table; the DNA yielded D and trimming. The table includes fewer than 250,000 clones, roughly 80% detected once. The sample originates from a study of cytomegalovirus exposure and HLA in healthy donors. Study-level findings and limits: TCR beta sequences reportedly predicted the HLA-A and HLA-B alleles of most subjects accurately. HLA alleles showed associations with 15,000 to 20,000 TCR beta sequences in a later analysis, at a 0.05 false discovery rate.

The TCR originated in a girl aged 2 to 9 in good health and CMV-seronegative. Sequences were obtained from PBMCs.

CDR3 region: CACRLAGIQQYF. In DNA, the CDR3 is TGTGCCTGCCGACTAGCGGGCATCCAACAGTATTTT. The chain joins TRBV30 to TRBJ2-3; 10 positions match TRBD2. The V gene's germline CDR1 is GTSNPN and CDR2 SVGIG (reference sequence). The CDR3 contains 12 residues. Trimming at V came to 6 bases and at J to 12 bases, leaving 9 bases not matched to a gene.